This T cell receptor (beta chain) was captured by sequencing in a study of shared clonotypes between healthy human individuals. Study conclusions and caveats: A reduction in generation probabilities was seen for non-shared clonotypes relative to those shared by all four donors.

In its sample, this clone was seen once. Antigen unknown. Libraries were prepared by immunoSEQ multiplex PCR; TCRdb keeps only in-frame clonotypes and omits some of them. The top ten clones hold about 2% of a sample with 600,000 to 750,000 clones, more than 70% of them seen once. Per germline, CDR1 SGHNT and CDR2 YENEEA. V was shortened by 3 bases and J by 1 base, with 7 bases between the two germline ends. The CDR3 extends over 14 amino acids. The chain combines TRBV11-3 with TRBJ2-1; possibly TRBD1 or TRBD2 for D (5 bases each). Sequenced material: memory CD4+ T cells sorted from blood. Sample subset: CD45RA-negative fraction. The source is a woman aged 25 to 45 in good health. This CDR3 is CASSLGESYNEQFF. DNA of the CDR3: TGTGCCAGCAGCTTGGGGGAGTCCTACAATGAGCAGTTCTTC.